The 20 T cell receptor beta chains below all came from one sample that was sequenced in a study of blood T cell repertoires in COVID-19. Sequenced by immunoSEQ multiplex PCR; TCRdb stores in-frame clones only, minus some. Of some 350,000 clones detected, nearly 90% appear once; the ten largest clones hold about 7%. The material sequenced was peripheral blood. Receptors originate from a man aged 18 to 35 with active or convalescent COVID-19.

The chain carries TRBV11-3 and TRBJ2-3, with 10 bases fitting TRBD1. The CDR3 sequence is 16 residues long. With 1 base clipped from V and 2 bases from J, the junction kept 3 bases outside the gene matches. Germline-derived CDR1 and CDR2 are SGHNT and YENEEA. The CDR3 reads CASSLGDRGTTDTQYF. CDR3 DNA sequence: TGTGCCAGCAGCTTAGGGGACAGGGGCACCACAGATACGCAGTATTTT.

V gene TRBV19 combines with J gene TRBJ1-5, with D possibly TRBD1 on 5 matching bases. V was trimmed by 2 bases and J by 0 bases, leaving 14 bases between them. The length of the CDR3 is 17 residues. CDR1 is LNHDA, CDR2 SQIVND, per germline (reference sequence). For the CDR3, the DNA is TGTGCCAGTAGTATACCCAGGGAGGGATATAGCAATCAGCCCCAGCATTTT. It codes for CASSIPREGYSNQPQHF.

This clone was detected only once. V is TRBV6-2 or TRBV6-3 and J is TRBJ1-5, with D possibly TRBD1 on 6 matching bases. The CDR3 spans 15 residues. Trimming took off 5 bases at V and 0 bases at J, with 11 bases between the two ends. Germline CDR1 reads MNHEY; CDR2 reads SVGEGT. The CDR3 DNA follows: TGTGCCAGCAGTGCCAACAGGGATAGCAATCAGCCCCAGCATTTT. Translated, it gives CASSANRDSNQPQHF.

This clone occurred a few times. The V and J genes are TRBV29-1 and TRBJ1-4; TRBD1 might be the D (6 bases). The CDR3 extends over 16 amino acids. Trimming removed 2 bases at V and 7 bases at J, with 20 bases between. The germline gives CDR1 SQVTM, CDR2 ANQGSEA. CDR3 DNA sequence: TGCAGCGTTGAACAGGTTCGGGGGGCGTTAGGTGAAAAACTGTTTTTT. Residues: CSVEQVRGALGEKLFF.

The rearrangement links TRBV12-3 or TRBV12-4 to TRBJ1-2; 7 positions match TRBD1. CDR3 length: 13 residues. V was pared by 1 base and J by 7 bases, with 3 bases of the junction left unmatched. The CDR3 sequence: CASSLEGAGGYTF. As DNA, the CDR3 is TGTGCCAGCAGTTTAGAGGGGGCCGGTGGCTACACCTTC.

This chain uses TRBV6-5 with TRBJ2-5, with 14 bases lining up with TRBD2. Germline assignment: CDR1 MNHEY and CDR2 SVGAGI. J lost 4 bases, V lost 4 bases, and 2 bases had no gene match. CDR3 length: 15 residues. CDR3 protein: CASSLGLAGAETQYF. CDR3 nucleotides: TGTGCCAGCAGTTTGGGACTAGCGGGAGCAGAGACCCAGTACTTC.

This clone was counted once. This chain joins TRBV18 and TRBJ1-1, with 12 bases that match TRBD1. V gave up 4 bases and J gave up 6 bases; unmatched junction bases: 18. Germline assignment: CDR1 KGHSH and CDR2 LQKENI. The length of the CDR3 is 19 residues. The CDR3 sequence is CASSRFPGQGAVEWAEAFF. In DNA, the CDR3 is TGTGCCAGCTCACGGTTTCCGGGACAGGGGGCGGTTGAGTGGGCTGAAGCTTTCTTT.

The chain carries TRBV10-3 and TRBJ2-2; 7 bases are a match to TRBD2. Trimming removed 3 bases from V and 4 bases from J; junction bases left unmatched: 8. The CDR3 runs 16 residues. CDR1 is ENHRY, CDR2 SYGVKD, per germline. The CDR3 DNA follows: TGTGCCATCAGTGATCCCGGGGGGTCGCTCACCGGGGAGCTGTTTTTT. As protein: CAISDPGGSLTGELFF.

The rearrangement links TRBV28 to TRBJ2-6; possibly TRBD1 for D (6 bases). Trimming left V 6 bases short and J 0 bases short, with 15 bases between. Germline assignment: CDR1 MDHEN and CDR2 SYDVKM. The CDR3 sequence is 17 residues long. DNA of the CDR3: TGTGCCAGCAGCCCCCAGGGGCACAGCTCTGGGGCCAACGTCCTGACTTTC. Translating gives CASSPQGHSSGANVLTF. Filled out from reference TRBV28 and TRBJ2-6, the complete variable domain reads DVKVTQSSRYLVKRTGEKVFLECVQDMDHENMFWYRQDPGLGLRLIYFSYDVKMKEKGDIPEGYSVSREKKERFSLILESASTNQTSMYLCASSPQGHSSGANVLTFGAGSRLTVL.

The chain recombines TRBV4-2 with TRBJ2-2, with 9 nucleotides matching TRBD2. J lost 0 bases, V lost 1 base, and 3 bases had no gene match. The germline gives CDR1 LGHNA, CDR2 YNFKEQ. CDR3 length equals 17 residues. CDR3 region: CASSQALAGSNTGELFF. The CDR3 DNA sequence: TGTGCCAGCAGCCAAGCGCTAGCGGGGTCGAACACCGGGGAGCTGTTTTTT.

The rearrangement joins TRBV7-2 to TRBJ1-6, with D possibly matching TRBD1 (6 bases). The germline V and J ends were trimmed by 5 bases and 11 bases, with 13 bases remaining between them. The CDR3 sequence is 13 residues long. Germline V gene sequence: CDR1 SGHTA, CDR2 FQGNSA. DNA for the CDR3: TGTGCCAGCAGCCCCAGGGGTACCCCACCCCTCCACTTT. It yields the protein CASSPRGTPPLHF.

The rearrangement joins TRBV3-1 (or the pseudogene TRBV3-2) to TRBJ2-3; 9 bases agree with TRBD2. V lost 1 base, J lost 2 bases, and 7 bases stayed unmatched. The CDR3 is 17 residues long. CDR1 LGHDT and CDR2 YNNKEL come from the germline V gene (reference sequence). CDR3 coding DNA: TGTGCCAGCAGCCAAGGGCGCGGCGGGAGGGCCACAGATACGCAGTATTTT. Translation gives CASSQGRGGRATDTQYF.

This chain uses TRBV5-1 with TRBJ2-2, with unresolved D. The CDR3 consists of 13 residues. CDR1 SGHRS and CDR2 YFSETQ come from the germline V gene. Deletions cut 0 bases from V and 6 bases from J, with 6 bases between. The CDR3 sequence is CASSLASPGELFF. The CDR3 DNA follows: TGCGCCAGCAGCTTGGCTTCCCCCGGGGAGCTGTTTTTT.

The chain has TRBV4-1 and TRBJ2-2; 12 bases align to TRBD2. J lost 0 bases, V lost 1 base, and 6 bases had no gene match. Germline V CDR1 and CDR2: MGHRA, YSYEKL. This CDR3 is built from 19 residues. As DNA, the CDR3 is TGCGCCAGCAGCCAAGCACTAGCGGGAGGTCTCGCGAACACCGGGGAGCTGTTTTTT. Residues: CASSQALAGGLANTGELFF.

This clone was recorded only once. The V and J genes are TRBV9 and TRBJ1-2; D is perhaps TRBD1 (6 bases). Germline CDR1 and CDR2: SGDLS and YYNGEE. This CDR3 is 14 amino acids long. V lost 3 bases to trimming and J lost 8 bases, with 17 bases between them. CDR3: CASSATGQPKGYTF. CDR3 coding DNA: TGTGCCAGCAGCGCCACCGGACAGCCGAAAGGCTACACCTTC.

In regard to this clone: The sample contains more than one DNA sequence encoding this CDR3. This chain joins TRBV9 and TRBJ1-2, with D hard to call. CDR1 and CDR2 from the germline V gene are SGDLS and YYNGEE. The CDR3 covers 13 residues. The V end lost 0 bases, the J end lost 2 bases, and 5 bases lay between the germline ends. The CDR3 region has the DNA TGTGCCAGCAGCGTAGACAGAAACTATGGCTACACCTTC. Translating it yields CASSVDRNYGYTF.

This chain connects TRBV19 to TRBJ2-1; 9 bases are a match to TRBD2. The CDR3 is 16 amino acids. Germline loops: CDR1 LNHDA, CDR2 SQIVND (reference sequence). The ends lost 3 bases at V and 0 bases at J; junction bases unmatched: 3. CDR3 sequence: CASSISGRLSYNEQFF. CDR3 in DNA: TGTGCCAGTAGTATCAGCGGGAGGCTCTCCTACAATGAGCAGTTCTTC.

The chain recombines TRBV28 with TRBJ1-2; the match to TRBD1 covers 8 bases. Germline CDR1 reads MDHEN; CDR2 reads SYDVKM. The V and J ends lost 2 bases and 0 bases, in that order; junction bases with no gene match: 11. This CDR3 region has 18 residues. In DNA form, the CDR3 reads TGTGCCAGCAGTTTAGACGTTGACAGGGGATCACCTAACTATGGCTACACCTTC. Translating it yields CASSLDVDRGSPNYGYTF.

The chain links TRBV14 to TRBJ1-4; 8 bases are shared with TRBD1. This CDR3 has 15 residues. V lost 1 base to trimming and J lost 6 bases; unmatched junction nucleotides: 4. Germline assignment: CDR1 SGHDN and CDR2 FVKESK. DNA for the CDR3: TGTGCCAGCAGCCAAGGTGACAGGGGAGATGAAAAACTGTTTTTT. This codes for CASSQGDRGDEKLFF.

The rearrangement uses TRBV3-1 (or the pseudogene TRBV3-2) and TRBJ2-3, with 9 nucleotides matching TRBD1. Germline values: CDR1 LGHDT, CDR2 YNNKEL (reference sequence). There are 17 residues in the CDR3. V was pared by 0 bases and J by 4 bases, with 8 bases of the junction left unmatched. DNA for the CDR3: TGTGCCAGCAGCCAAGATTCCACAGGGGGCCTCTCAGATACGCAGTATTTT. Translated, it gives CASSQDSTGGLSDTQYF.